The 3 T cell receptor beta chains given below trace back to one sample, sequenced in a study of CD8 T cells in Susac syndrome. Random hexamers served to reverse transcribe roughly 0.45 to 1 ug RNA. One entry per CDR3 protein, called by TCRdb with MiXCR from the immunoSEQ multiplex PCR reads. The sample has about 180,000 distinct CDR3 sequences; roughly 94% are singletons. Specimen: CD4+ T cells from PBMCs. These receptors were collected from a human donor with Susac syndrome.

This clonotype was recorded only once. The chain is built from TRBV20-1 and TRBJ2-5; maybe TRBD1 (5 bases). This CDR3 has 13 amino acids. Per the germline V gene, CDR1 is DFQATT and CDR2 is SNEGSKA (reference sequence). V lost 3 bases to trimming and J lost 7 bases, with 15 bases between them. CDR3 region: CSARDTTIWTQYF. The CDR3 DNA is TGCAGTGCTAGGGACACTACAATATGGACCCAGTACTTC.

V is TRBV5-6 and J is TRBJ1-1; 8 bases match TRBD1. Trimming removed 5 bases from V and 2 bases from J; junction bases left unmatched: 5. The CDR3 totals 14 residues. CDR1 and CDR2 (germline): SGHDT, YYEEEE. The CDR3 is CASRDRASNTEAFF. CDR3 bases: TGTGCCAGCAGGGACAGGGCCTCCAACACTGAAGCTTTCTTT.

CDR3 bases: TGTGCCAGCAGCCAGAATAATTCACCCCTCCACTTT. Amino acids: CASSQNNSPLHF. The chain is built from TRBV14 and TRBJ1-6; no firm D call. V lost 3 bases and J 5 bases, leaving 2 bases between the germline ends. Germline-derived CDR1 and CDR2 are SGHDN and FVKESK. This CDR3 has 12 amino acids.